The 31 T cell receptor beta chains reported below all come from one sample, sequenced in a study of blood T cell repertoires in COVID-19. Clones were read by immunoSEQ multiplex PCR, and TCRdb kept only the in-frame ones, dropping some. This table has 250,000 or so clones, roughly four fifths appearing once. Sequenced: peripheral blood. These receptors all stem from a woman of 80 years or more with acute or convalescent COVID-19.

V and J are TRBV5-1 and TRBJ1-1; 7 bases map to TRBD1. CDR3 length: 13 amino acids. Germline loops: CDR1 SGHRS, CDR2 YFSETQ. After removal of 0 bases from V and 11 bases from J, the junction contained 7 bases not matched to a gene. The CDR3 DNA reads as TGCGCCAGCAGCTTGGCACAGGGGTGGTCGGCTTTCTTT. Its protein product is CASSLAQGWSAFF.

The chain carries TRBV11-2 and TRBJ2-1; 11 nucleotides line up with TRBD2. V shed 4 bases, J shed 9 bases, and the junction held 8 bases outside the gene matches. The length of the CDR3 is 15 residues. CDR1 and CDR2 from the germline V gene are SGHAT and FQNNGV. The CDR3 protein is CASSSSVAGGFEQFF. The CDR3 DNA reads TGTGCCAGCAGCTCGTCAGTAGCGGGAGGGTTTGAGCAGTTCTTC.

The CDR3 sequence: CASSERQALTDTQYF. CDR3 DNA: TGTGCCAGCAGCGAGCGACAGGCTCTCACAGATACGCAGTATTTT. The chain uses TRBV6-5 and TRBJ2-3; D is possibly TRBD1 (6 bases). The V gene lost 6 bases and the J gene lost 2 bases, with 15 bases spanning the gap. Germline lookup yields CDR1 MNHEY and CDR2 SVGAGI. This CDR3 contains 15 residues.

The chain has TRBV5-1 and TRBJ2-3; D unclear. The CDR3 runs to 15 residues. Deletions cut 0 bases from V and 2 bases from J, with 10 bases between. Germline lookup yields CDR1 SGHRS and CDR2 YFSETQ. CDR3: CASSLVERLTDTQYF. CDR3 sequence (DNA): TGCGCCAGCAGCTTGGTGGAGCGTCTCACAGATACGCAGTATTTT.

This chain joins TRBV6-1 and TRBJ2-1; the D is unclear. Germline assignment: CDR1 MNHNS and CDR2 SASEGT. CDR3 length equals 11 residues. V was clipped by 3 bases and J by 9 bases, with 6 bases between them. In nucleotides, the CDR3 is TGTGCCAGCAGTGACCTATCTGAGCAGTTCTTC. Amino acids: CASSDLSEQFF.

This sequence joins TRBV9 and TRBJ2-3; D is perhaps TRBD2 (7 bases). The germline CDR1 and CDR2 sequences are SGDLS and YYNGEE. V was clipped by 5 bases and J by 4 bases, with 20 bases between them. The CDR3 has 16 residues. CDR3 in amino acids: CASSHRGGPLADTQYF. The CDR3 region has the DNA TGTGCCAGCAGTCATAGGGGGGGGCCGCTCGCAGATACGCAGTATTTT.

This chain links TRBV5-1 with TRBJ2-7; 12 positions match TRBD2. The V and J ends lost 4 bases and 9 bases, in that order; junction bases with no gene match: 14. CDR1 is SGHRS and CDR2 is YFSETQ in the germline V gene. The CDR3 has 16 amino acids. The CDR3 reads CASSPLAGGPSSGQYF. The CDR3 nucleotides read TGCGCCAGCAGCCCCCTAGCGGGGGGGCCCTCATCTGGGCAGTACTTC. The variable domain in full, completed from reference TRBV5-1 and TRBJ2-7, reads KAGVTQTPRYLIKTRGQQVTLSCSPISGHRSVSWYQQTPGQGLQFLFEYFSETQRNKGNFPGRFSGRQFSNSRSEMNVSTLELGDSALYLCASSPLAGGPSSGQYFGPGTRLTVT.

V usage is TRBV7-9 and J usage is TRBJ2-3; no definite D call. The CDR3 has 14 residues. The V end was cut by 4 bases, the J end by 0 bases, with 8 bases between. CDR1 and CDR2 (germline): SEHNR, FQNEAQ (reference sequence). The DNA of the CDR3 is TGTGCCAGCAGCTACCAGTCTAGCACAGATACGCAGTATTTT. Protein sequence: CASSYQSSTDTQYF.

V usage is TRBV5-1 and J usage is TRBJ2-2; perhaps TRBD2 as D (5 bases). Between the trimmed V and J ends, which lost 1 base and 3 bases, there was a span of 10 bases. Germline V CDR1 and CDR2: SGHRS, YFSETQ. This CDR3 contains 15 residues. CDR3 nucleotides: TGCGCCAGCAGCTTGCAGGCGGGCCACACCGGGGAGCTGTTTTTT. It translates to CASSLQAGHTGELFF.

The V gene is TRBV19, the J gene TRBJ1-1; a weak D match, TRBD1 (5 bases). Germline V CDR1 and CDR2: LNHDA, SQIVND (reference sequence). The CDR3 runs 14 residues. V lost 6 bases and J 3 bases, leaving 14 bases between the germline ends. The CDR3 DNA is TGTGCCAGTAGCTCGGGGGTTAGATACACTGAAGCTTTCTTT. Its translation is CASSSGVRYTEAFF.

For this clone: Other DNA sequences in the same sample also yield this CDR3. This CDR3 reads CASSLGPGTEAFF. Here the CDR3 DNA reads TGCGCCAGCAGCTTGGGCCCCGGGACTGAAGCTTTCTTT. This chain links TRBV5-1 with TRBJ1-1; D gene uncertain. The CDR3 covers 13 residues. The V and J ends lost 0 bases and 5 bases respectively, with 8 bases between them. CDR1 is SGHRS, CDR2 YFSETQ, per germline.

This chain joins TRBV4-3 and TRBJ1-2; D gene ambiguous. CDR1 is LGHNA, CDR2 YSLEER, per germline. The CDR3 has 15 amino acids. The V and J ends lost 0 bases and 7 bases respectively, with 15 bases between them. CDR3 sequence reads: CASSQEPQANRGYTF. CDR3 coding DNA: TGCGCCAGCAGCCAAGAACCGCAGGCCAACCGTGGCTACACCTTC.

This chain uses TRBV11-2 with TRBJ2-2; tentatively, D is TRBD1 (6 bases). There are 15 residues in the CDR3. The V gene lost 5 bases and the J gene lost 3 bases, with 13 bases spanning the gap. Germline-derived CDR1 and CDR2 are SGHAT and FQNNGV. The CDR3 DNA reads TGTGCCAGCAGCCCTATGCAGGGGTACACCGGGGAGCTGTTTTTT. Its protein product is CASSPMQGYTGELFF.

The CDR3 DNA follows: TGTGCCAGCAGCTTGGGGACTAGCGGGAGGTACGAGCAGTACTTC. It codes for CASSLGTSGRYEQYF. The rearrangement uses TRBV5-4 and TRBJ2-7, with TRBD2 identical over 14 bases. The V and J ends lost 0 bases and 4 bases, in that order; junction bases with no gene match: 0. Germline V gene data show CDR1 as SGHNT and CDR2 as YYREEE (reference sequence). The CDR3 sequence is 15 residues long.

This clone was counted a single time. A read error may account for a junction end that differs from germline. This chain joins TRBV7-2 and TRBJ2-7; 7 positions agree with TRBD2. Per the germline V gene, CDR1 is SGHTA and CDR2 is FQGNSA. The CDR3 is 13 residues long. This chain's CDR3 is CASSSDPGGGLDF. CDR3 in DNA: TGTGCCAGCAGCTCTGACCCGGGGGGTGGACTCGACTTC.

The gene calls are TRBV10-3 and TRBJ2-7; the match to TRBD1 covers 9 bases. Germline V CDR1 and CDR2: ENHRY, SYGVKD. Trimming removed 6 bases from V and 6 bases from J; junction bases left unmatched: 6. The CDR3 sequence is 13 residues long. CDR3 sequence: CAIRPGQGSEQYF. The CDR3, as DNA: TGTGCCATCAGACCGGGACAGGGCTCCGAGCAGTACTTC.

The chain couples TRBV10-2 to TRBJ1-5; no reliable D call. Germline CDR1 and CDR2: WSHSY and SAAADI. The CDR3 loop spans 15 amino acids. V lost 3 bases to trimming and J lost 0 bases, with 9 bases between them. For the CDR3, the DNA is TGCGCCAGCAGTGATAGTGGGCTTAGCAATCAGCCCCAGCATTTT. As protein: CASSDSGLSNQPQHF.

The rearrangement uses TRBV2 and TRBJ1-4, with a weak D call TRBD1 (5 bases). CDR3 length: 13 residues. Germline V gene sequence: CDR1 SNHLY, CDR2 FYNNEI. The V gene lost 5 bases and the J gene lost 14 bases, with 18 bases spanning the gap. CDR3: CASSPGPGRGLFF. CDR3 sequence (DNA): TGTGCCAGCAGTCCAGGGCCCGGGCGGGGGCTGTTTTTT.

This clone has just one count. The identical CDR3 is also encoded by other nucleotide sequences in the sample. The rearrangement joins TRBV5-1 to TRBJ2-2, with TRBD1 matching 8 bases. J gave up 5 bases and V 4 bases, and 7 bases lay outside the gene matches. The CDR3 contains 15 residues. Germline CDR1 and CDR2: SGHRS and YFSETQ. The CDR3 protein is CASSPRTGSTGELFF. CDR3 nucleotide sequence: TGCGCCAGCAGCCCTCGGACAGGGTCGACCGGGGAGCTGTTTTTT.

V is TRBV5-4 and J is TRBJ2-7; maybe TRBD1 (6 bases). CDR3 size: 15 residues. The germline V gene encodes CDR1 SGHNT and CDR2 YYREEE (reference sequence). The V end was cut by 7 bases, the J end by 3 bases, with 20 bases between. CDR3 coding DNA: TGTGCCAGCCACGCCTCCACAGGGCTCCTCTACGAGCAGTACTTC. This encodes CASHASTGLLYEQYF.

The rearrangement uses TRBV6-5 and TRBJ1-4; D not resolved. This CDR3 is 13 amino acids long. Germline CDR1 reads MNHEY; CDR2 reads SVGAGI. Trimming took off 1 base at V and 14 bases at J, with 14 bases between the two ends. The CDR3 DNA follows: TGTGCCAGCAGTTACTTAGAAAGGGAGTGGCTGTTTTTT. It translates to CASSYLEREWLFF.

CDR3 nucleotides: TGTGCCAGCAGTATCAGACAGGGTGGTGAGGAAAAACTGTTTTTT. Amino acid sequence: CASSIRQGGEEKLFF. The chain employs TRBV2 and TRBJ1-4; 7 positions match TRBD1. Looked up from germline, CDR1 is SNHLY and CDR2 is FYNNEI. V dropped 5 bases and J dropped 8; count of bases not matched to a gene: 11. The CDR3 length is 15 residues.

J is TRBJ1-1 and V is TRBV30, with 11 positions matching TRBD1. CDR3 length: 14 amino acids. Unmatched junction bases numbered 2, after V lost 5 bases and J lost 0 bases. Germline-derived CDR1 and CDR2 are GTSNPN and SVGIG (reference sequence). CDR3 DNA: TGTGCCTGGGGACAGGGGGCGATGAACACTGAAGCTTTCTTT. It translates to CAWGQGAMNTEAFF. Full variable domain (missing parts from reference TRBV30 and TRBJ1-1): SQTIHQWPATLVQPVGSPLSLECTVEGTSNPNLYWYRQAAGRGLQLLFYSVGIGQISSEVPQNLSASRPQDRQFILSSKKLLLSDSGFYLCAWGQGAMNTEAFFGQGTRLTVV.

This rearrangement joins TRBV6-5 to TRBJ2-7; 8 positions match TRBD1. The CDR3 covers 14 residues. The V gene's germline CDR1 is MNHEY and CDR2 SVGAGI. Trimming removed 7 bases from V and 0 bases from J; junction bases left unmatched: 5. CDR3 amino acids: CASTGQGYSYEQYF. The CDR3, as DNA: TGTGCCAGCACTGGACAGGGTTACTCCTACGAGCAGTACTTC.

CDR3 residues: CASSLGAPSTDTQYF. The DNA of the CDR3 is TGCGCCAGCAGCTTGGGGGCCCCAAGCACAGATACGCAGTATTTT. V and J are TRBV5-1 and TRBJ2-3; D is uncertain. Trimming pared 0 bases from V and 0 bases from J, leaving 8 bases between. Per the germline V gene, CDR1 is SGHRS and CDR2 is YFSETQ. This CDR3 contains 15 residues.

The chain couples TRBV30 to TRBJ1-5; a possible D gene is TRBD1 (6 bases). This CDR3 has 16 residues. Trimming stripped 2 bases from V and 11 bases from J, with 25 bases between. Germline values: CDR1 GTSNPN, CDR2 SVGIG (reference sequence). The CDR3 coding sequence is TGTGCCTGGAGTCCATCCGTCTTGACAGGTTCGTCAGCCCAGCATTTT. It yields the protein CAWSPSVLTGSSAQHF.

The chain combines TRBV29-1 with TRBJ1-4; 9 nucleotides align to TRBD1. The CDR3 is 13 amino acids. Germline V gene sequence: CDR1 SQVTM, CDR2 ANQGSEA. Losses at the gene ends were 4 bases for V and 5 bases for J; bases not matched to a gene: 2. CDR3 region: CSVGGTGNEKLFF. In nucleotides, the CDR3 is TGCAGCGTTGGCGGGACAGGGAATGAAAAACTGTTTTTT.

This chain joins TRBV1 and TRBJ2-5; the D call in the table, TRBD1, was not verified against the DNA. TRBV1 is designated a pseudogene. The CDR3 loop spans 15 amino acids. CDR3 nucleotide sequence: TGCACCAGCAGCCATCAACAGGGGCTCCAAGAGACCCAGTACTTC. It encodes CTSSHQQGLQETQYF.

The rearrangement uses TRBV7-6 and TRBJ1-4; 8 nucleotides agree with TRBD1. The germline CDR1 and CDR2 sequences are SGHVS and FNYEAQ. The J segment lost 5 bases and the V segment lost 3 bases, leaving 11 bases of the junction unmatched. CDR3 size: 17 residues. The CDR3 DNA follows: TGTGCCAGCAGCTTGGACCCGACAGGGGCGGGAAATGAAAAACTGTTTTTT. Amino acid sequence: CASSLDPTGAGNEKLFF.

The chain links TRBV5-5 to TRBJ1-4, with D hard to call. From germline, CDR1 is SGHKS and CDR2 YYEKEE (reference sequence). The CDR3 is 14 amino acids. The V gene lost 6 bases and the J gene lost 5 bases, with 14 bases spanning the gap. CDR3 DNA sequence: TGTGCCAGCAACGCGAGAACTCCAAATGAAAAACTGTTTTTT. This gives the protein CASNARTPNEKLFF. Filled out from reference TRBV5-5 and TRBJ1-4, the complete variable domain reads DAGVTQSPTHLIKTRGQQVTLRCSPISGHKSVSWYQQVLGQGPQFIFQYYEKEERGRGNFPDRFSARQFPNYSSELNVNALLLGDSALYLCASNARTPNEKLFFGSGTQLSVL.

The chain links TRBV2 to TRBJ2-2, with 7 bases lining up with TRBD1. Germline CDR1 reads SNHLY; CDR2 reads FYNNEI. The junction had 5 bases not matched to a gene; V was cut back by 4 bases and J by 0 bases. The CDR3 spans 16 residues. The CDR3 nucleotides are TGTGCCAGCAGTGGCCTCGGACAGGCGAACACCGGGGAGCTGTTTTTT. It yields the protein CASSGLGQANTGELFF.